This entry is about one T cell receptor (beta chain). This clone showed up just a few times. The target of this receptor is not known. No base qualities exist here, and no much larger clone lies one base off it. The data originate from a study of cytomegalovirus exposure and HLA in healthy donors (dated by TCRdb to about 2017). The study in broad terms: An earlier analysis of several hundred of the donors reported about 250 Gb of sequence data and 117 million unique TCR beta sequences from approximately 180 million T cells. To predict cytomegalovirus infection status, the study combined high-throughput TCR immunosequencing, statistical association of individual TCRs with disease status, and machine learning. An early release covering 550 to 650 HLA-typed donors comprised approximately 290 gigabases of sequencing data and tens of millions of unique TCR sequences. A later genetic analysis took genome-wide SNP genotypes for about three fifths of the roughly 670 donors and used that subset as a discovery cohort. Because of strong linkage in the cohort, roughly five DR-DQ haplotypes were treated as single units for association and clustering. In the later analysis, no new phenotypic data were used to find candidate immune exposures; instead, reliance was placed on TCR beta sequences and their occurrence across donors. Both class I and class II loci were covered by HLA typing, at four-digit resolution. In addition to the first cohort of approximately 670 subjects, a separate validation cohort of 120 different subjects was used. A later analysis re-analyzed previously published TCR beta repertoires from roughly 630 donors and added high-resolution HLA genotyping to study TCR occurrence patterns. The T cell repertoires of some 700 subjects were profiled by immunosequencing and related to cytomegalovirus serostatus. Donor age, sex, ethnicity and CMV serostatus were collected together with the repertoire data. The aim of the study was to test whether cataloging public T cell receptors could identify signatures of past pathogen exposure. On average, around 200,000 unique TCR beta nucleotide sequences were sequenced per donor among fewer than 500 genotyped donors of the cohort, with roughly 18% of those sequences being non-productive. To decide whether each TCR beta V gene segment behaved as functional or pseudogenic, an earlier analysis of over 500 of the donors relied on high-throughput TCR beta sequencing. The genetic ancestry cluster associated with self-reported Caucasian donors included over 65% of the 398 genotyped donors. Typing coverage varied by locus: 629-630 donors for A, B, C, DRB1 and DQB1; about 520 for DQA1; about 570 for DPA1; 400 to 480 for DPB1. All discovery cohort repertoires had been generated on a single sequencing platform.

The study at large found these results: Roughly uniform sequencing depth across donors was assumed in presence/absence analyses, although this assumption may not hold. A later genetic analysis associated a missense DCLRE1C variant with V-gene and J-gene trimming of TCR beta chains, and an independent cohort replicated the association. In a later analysis, several top co-occurrence clusters were reported to appear linked to parvovirus B19, influenza, CMV and Epstein-Barr virus. The cohort was sequenced for TCR beta chains only, and without alpha or paired-chain data the features that could be detected were limited. In a later analysis, some 18,000 TCR beta sequences were associated with specific HLA alleles at a false discovery rate of 0.05. According to the authors, the approach could potentially be generalized to other disease states and immunological phenotypes. A further reported finding was that TCR beta sequences accurately predicted the HLA-A and HLA-B alleles for most subjects in the first cohort. Cytomegalovirus status was reported to be diagnosed by the classifier with high specificity and sensitivity in both the original and validation cohorts. Across donors, most TCR sequences were observed very rarely, whereas some public TCRs were present in many individuals. In an earlier analysis of about 600 of the donors, most TCR beta V segments appeared in productive rearrangements about 90% or about 30% of the time, broadly matching IMGT annotations. The study gave a list of 150 to 200 TCR beta chains associated with cytomegalovirus. Because counts were too low, 15 to 20 rarely observed V segments, including chromosome 9 orphons, were excluded from the earlier analysis of around 640 of the donors. In a later analysis, the rate of TCR association differed among HLA loci, with DRB1 alleles having the most associated TCRs and HLA-C alleles having the fewest. Some IMGT-functional V segments, including TRBV6-2 and TRBV6-3, could not be distinguished by the 87-base-pair reads and were therefore excluded. For the cohort, immune exposure information was limited to CMV serostatus. Three of the identified cytomegalovirus-associated TCR beta chains were confirmed in vitro to be specific for cytomegalovirus antigens. In a later analysis, HLA-associated TCR beta chains showed more clonal expansion and lower generation probabilities than non-associated chains that were equally common. The sequencing pipeline was judged likely to have produced a cluster of highly shared sequence variants as a technical artifact. In a later genetic analysis, fewer N-insertions in productive TCRs were reported among donors in an Asian-associated ancestry cluster than the roughly 640-donor mean. Correlated functional status among segregating V segments might be attributable to linkage disequilibrium, but an unknown experimental factor could not be ruled out. A later analysis found that most CMV-associated TCR beta chains appeared HLA-restricted, with HLA associations seemingly driven largely by CMV exposure. Because HLA typing was unavailable for some donors at each locus, only the typed subset was used in association tests. When HLA alleles, especially DR and DQ, strongly co-occurred, TCR associations were difficult to assign to individual alleles.

Library prep was done by the immunoSEQ multiplex PCR assay. A mixture of 60 forward primers for TCR Vbeta segments and 13 reverse primers for TCR Jbeta segments was used in the multiplex PCR. The CDR3 region of rearranged TCR beta genes was amplified from genomic DNA with a multiplex PCR assay. The amplified TCR beta libraries were sequenced on the Illumina HiSeq System as 87-base-pair reads. The source study handled its data this way. In a later analysis, about 80 million unique TCR beta chains were counted across the 690 or so repertoires, and around 10 million of these chains were shared by at least two donors. To remove PCR and sequencing errors, raw reads were error-corrected and collapsed into unique sequences using a nearest-neighbor algorithm that merged closely related sequences. CDR3 sequences were aligned to IMGT reference sequences to assign V, D and J gene segments. For a sequence to be retained, a match of at least six nucleotides to both a V gene segment and a J gene segment was required. Rearrangements were classified as productive when the CDR3 lacked stop codons and remained in frame with V and J, and all other rearrangements were classified as non-productive. CDR3 was defined according to IMGT convention as the region running from the second conserved V-encoded cysteine to the conserved J-encoded phenylalanine. The earlier analysis of about 620 of the donors excluded sequences that lacked an unambiguous match to a single V gene segment. An earlier analysis of almost 600 of the donors classified V segments as functional when productive rearrangements were above 56.7% and as segregating when the standard deviation between donors was above 5%. A statistical classification framework was built to diagnose cytomegalovirus status from the catalog of TCR beta chain sequences. In a later analysis, V and J genes were assigned by comparing TCR nucleotide sequences against IMGT/GENE-DB human TR gene sequences. Using the TCRdist pipeline, a later analysis assigned CDR3 sequences along with most-parsimonious VDJ recombination scenarios. In a later analysis, each TCR beta chain was defined by its CDR3 amino acid sequence together with its V-gene family, and reads lacking a unique V-gene family were excluded. To address suspected cross-contamination and a sequencing artifact, a later analysis removed several hundred highly shared, low-generation-probability nucleotide sequences. For each public chain, a later analysis derived a clonal expansion index from normalized ranks of inferred template counts within each repertoire. In a later analysis, generation probabilities were computed using a VDJ recombination model fitted to out-of-frame rearrangements, and the results were checked against IGoR. A later analysis scored TCR-TCR, TCR-HLA and TCR-CMV co-occurrence with hypergeometric tests, applying a repertoire-size bias correction to TCR pairs. In a later analysis, false discovery rates were estimated by permuting HLA or CMV assignments 20 times. In a later analysis, co-occurring TCRs were grouped using DBSCAN, with TCRdist sequence similarity added in when clustering inside HLA-allele-positive subsets. Co-occurrence clustering excluded repertoires with fewer than 30,000 or more than 120,000 public chains, plus five with anomalous nucleotide sharing. In TCRdb, the immuneACCESS table is reduced to in-frame sequences with V and J assigned. These tables do not hold every clone; where another copy was compared, an unresolved V gene accounts for under half, and the others remain unexplained. V and J calls and clone size come straight from that table; D and trimming were deduced from the DNA. This sample lists 250,000 to 350,000 clones; roughly 70% were detected once. The ten biggest clones cover approximately 2.1% of the sample.

Unmatched junction bases come to 2, with V trimmed by 0 bases and J by 6 bases. The germline V gene (reference sequence) yields GTSNPN for CDR1 and SVGIG for CDR2. The CDR3 sequence holds 13 residues, the cysteine and phenylalanine included. Only CDR3 DNA is held: 39 bases, read in frame from base 1. The cohort comprised hundreds of healthy bone marrow donors. At the time of sampling, all cohort members were nominally healthy, though unrecorded immune exposures were likely present. The donor was CMV seronegative and belonged to the group of 350 to 400 seronegative cohort members. Each donor provided a peripheral blood sample, and peripheral blood mononuclear cells were used for TCR beta sequencing. Genomic DNA extraction from the blood cell samples was performed with the Qiagen DNeasy Blood Extraction Kit.

Sequenced: PBMCs. This clonotype was obtained from a female donor in good health and CMV-seronegative. This receptor chain uses TRBV30 and TRBJ2-1, with 7 middle bases fitting TRBD1. At the DNA level, the sequence is TGTGCCTGGAGTGTGTCAGGGGGCAATGAGCAGTTCTTC. Its protein product is CAWSVSGGNEQFF. Extended through the reference TRBV30 and TRBJ2-1 proteins, this CDR3 yields the full variable domain: SQTIHQWPATLVQPVGSPLSLECTVEGTSNPNLYWYRQAAGRGLQLLFYSVGIGQISSEVPQNLSASRPQDRQFILSSKKLLLSDSGFYLCAWSVSGGNEQFFGPGTRLTVL.